The sample holds a few counts of the clone carrying this T cell receptor (delta chain). Its antigen is not identified. The germline gene is not matched at one end of the junction; a read error may be the cause. The data are from a study of Vδ1+ human thymocytes. Study results and caveats: Despite high sort purity, roughly a fifth of thymic T cell receptor delta sequences were Vdelta2. Bulk repertoire data may be misinterpreted because of unexpected Vdelta2 sequences. Thymic TRG and TRD repertoires appeared highly polyclonal.

The template was reverse-transcribed extracted RNA. The CDR3 regions were amplified by multiplex PCR from V-gene primers to a constant-region primer. TCRdb re-called the multiplex PCR reads using CATT. The sample has around 56,000 delta-chain clones, roughly 15% seen once; the top ten hold about 0.4%. After alphabeta T cell depletion, CD3+ Vdelta1+ Vdelta2- thymocytes were sorted. Germline V gene lookup returns CDR1 TSWWSYY and CDR2 QGS. This CDR3 comprises 23 residues. This receptor was taken from a girl under two years old who had congenital heart surgery. The V and J genes are TRDV1 and TRDJ1; 8 bases are shared with TRDD2. Sequenced material: Vdelta1+ gamma-delta thymocytes from the thymus. Stated subset: FACS-sorted CD3+ TCRalphabeta- TCRVdelta1+ TCRVdelta2- thymocytes. The CDR3 coding sequence is TGTGCTCTTGGGGAACTGGTCTTCCTACTTACTACATTGGGACCGGTGTACACCGATAAACTCACCTTT. Its translation is CALGELVFLLTTLGPVYTDKLTF.